This T cell receptor (beta chain) was captured by sequencing in a study of graft-versus-host responses after intestinal transplantation. Study information: Recipients across the board were started on anti-thymocyte globulin induction, then kept on tacrolimus and steroids for approximately three years.

Remarks on this clone: Its antigen is undetermined.

Overall study findings and caveats: Early after transplant, HvG clones declined as circulating GvH clones peaked.

Data came from immunoSEQ multiplex PCR; TCRdb stores just in-frame clones and leaves some out. The data contain around 110,000 clones, approximately 90% of them seen just once; the ten biggest clones take up approximately 0.18%. This receptor was identified in a human donor who received an intestinal transplant. Sequencing used unstimulated CD4+ T cells sorted from spleen or lymph node cells, obtained before intestinal transplant.

The CDR3 is CASSLGVGGVYEQYF. The CDR3 nucleotides are TGTGCCAGCAGCTTGGGGGTGGGGGGGGTCTACGAGCAGTACTTC. The J gene is TRBJ2-7, the V gene TRBV5-4, with 7 bases matching TRBD2. CDR3 length equals 15 residues. V was pared by 0 bases and J by 3 bases, with 6 bases of the junction left unmatched. Germline loops: CDR1 SGHNT, CDR2 YYREEE (reference sequence).